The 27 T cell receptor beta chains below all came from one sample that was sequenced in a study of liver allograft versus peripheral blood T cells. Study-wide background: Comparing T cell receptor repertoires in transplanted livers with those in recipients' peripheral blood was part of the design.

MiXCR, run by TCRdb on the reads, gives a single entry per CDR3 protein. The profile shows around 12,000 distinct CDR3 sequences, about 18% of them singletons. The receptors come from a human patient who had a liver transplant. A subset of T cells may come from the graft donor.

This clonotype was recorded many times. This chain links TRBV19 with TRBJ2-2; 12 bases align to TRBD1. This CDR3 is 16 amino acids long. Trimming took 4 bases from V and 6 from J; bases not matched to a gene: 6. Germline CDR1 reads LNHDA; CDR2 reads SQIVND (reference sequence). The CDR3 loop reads CASSKGTGGAAGELFF. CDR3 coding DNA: TGTGCCAGTAGTAAAGGGACAGGGGGCGCGGCCGGGGAGCTGTTTTTT.

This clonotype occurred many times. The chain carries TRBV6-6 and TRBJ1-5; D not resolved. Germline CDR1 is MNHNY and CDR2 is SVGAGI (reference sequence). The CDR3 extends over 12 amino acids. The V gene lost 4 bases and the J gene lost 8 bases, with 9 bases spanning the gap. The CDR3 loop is CASSSQEKPQHF. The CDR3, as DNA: TGTGCCAGCAGTTCTCAGGAGAAGCCCCAGCATTTT.

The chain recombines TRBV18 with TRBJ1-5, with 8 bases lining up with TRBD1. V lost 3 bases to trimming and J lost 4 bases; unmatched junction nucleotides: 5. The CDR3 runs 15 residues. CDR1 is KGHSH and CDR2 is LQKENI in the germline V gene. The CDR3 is CASSPGGQGNQPQHF. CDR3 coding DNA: TGTGCCAGCTCACCGGGAGGACAGGGAAATCAGCCCCAGCATTTT.

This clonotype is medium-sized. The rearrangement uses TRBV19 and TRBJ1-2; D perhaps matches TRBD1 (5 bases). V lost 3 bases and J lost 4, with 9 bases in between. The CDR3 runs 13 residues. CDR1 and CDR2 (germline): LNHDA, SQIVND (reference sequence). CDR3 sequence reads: CASSIGGGYGYTF. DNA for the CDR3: TGTGCCAGTAGTATCGGCGGGGGCTATGGCTACACCTTC.

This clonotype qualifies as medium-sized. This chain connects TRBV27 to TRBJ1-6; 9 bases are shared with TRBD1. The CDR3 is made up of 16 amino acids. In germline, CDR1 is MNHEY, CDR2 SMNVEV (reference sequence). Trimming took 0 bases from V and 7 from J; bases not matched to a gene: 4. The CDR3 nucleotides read TGTGCCAGCAGTTTATCCGGGACAGGGTGGAATTCACCCCTCCACTTT. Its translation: CASSLSGTGWNSPLHF.

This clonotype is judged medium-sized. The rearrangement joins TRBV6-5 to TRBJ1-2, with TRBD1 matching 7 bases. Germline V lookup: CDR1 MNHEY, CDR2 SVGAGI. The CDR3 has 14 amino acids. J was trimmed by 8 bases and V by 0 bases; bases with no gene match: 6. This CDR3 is CASSYSEGAGGYTF. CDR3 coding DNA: TGTGCCAGCAGTTACTCAGAGGGGGCAGGCGGCTACACCTTC.

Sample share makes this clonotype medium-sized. CDR3 nucleotide sequence: TGCAGCGTTGAAAGGAACAGATACAATGAGCAGTTCTTC. Residues: CSVERNRYNEQFF. The chain employs TRBV29-1 and TRBJ2-1; no clear D gene. CDR1 is SQVTM and CDR2 is ANQGSEA in the germline V gene. The CDR3 length is 13 residues. V lost 2 bases, J lost 4 bases, and 9 bases lay in between.

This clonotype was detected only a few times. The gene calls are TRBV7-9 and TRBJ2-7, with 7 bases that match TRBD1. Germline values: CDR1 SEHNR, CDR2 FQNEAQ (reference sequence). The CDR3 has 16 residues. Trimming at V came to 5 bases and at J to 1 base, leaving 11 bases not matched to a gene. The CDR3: CASSPPFRQGSYEQYF. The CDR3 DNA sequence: TGTGCCAGCAGCCCCCCTTTCAGACAGGGATCCTACGAGCAGTACTTC.

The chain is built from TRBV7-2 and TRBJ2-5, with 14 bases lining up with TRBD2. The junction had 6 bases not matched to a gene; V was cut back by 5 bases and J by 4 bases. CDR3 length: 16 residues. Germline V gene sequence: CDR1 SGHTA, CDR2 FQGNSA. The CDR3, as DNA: TGTGCCAGCAGCCAATCGACTAGCGGGGGGGTAGAGACCCAGTACTTC. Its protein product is CASSQSTSGGVETQYF.

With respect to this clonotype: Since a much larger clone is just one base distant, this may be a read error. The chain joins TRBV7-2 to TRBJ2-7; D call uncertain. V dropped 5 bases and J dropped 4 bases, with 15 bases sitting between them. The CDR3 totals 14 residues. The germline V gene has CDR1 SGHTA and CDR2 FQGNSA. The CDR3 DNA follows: TGTGCCAGCAGCCTAACCGGTGGCACGTACGAGCAGTACTTC. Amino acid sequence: CASSLTGGTYEQYF. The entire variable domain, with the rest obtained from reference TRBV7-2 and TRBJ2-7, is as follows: GAGVSQSPSNKVTEKGKDVELRCDPISGHTALYWYRQSLGQGLEFLIYFQGNSAPDKSGLPSDRFSAERTGGSVSTLTIQRTQQEDSAVYLCASSLTGGTYEQYFGPGTRLTVT.

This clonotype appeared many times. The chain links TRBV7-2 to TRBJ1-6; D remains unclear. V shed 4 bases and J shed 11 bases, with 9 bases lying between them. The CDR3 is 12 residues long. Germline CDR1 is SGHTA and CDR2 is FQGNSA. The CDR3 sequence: CASSSGRAPLHF. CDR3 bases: TGTGCCAGCAGCTCGGGCCGGGCACCCCTCCACTTT.

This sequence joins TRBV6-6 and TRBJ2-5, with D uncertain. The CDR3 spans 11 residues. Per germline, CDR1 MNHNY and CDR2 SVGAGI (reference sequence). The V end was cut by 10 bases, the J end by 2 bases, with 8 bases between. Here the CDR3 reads CATSRQETQYF. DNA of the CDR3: TGTGCCACTTCTAGACAAGAGACCCAGTACTTC.

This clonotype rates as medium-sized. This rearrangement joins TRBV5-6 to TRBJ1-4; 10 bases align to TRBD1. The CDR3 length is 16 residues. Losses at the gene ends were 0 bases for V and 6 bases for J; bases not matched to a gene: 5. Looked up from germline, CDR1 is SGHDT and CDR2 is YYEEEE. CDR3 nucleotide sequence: TGTGCCAGCAGCTTGGGGCAGGGGACAGGGGATGAAAAACTGTTTTTT. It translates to CASSLGQGTGDEKLFF. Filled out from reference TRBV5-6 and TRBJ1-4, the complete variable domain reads DAGVTQSPTHLIKTRGQQVTLRCSPKSGHDTVSWYQQALGQGPQFIFQYYEEEERQRGNFPDRFSGHQFPNYSSELNVNALLLGDSALYLCASSLGQGTGDEKLFFGSGTQLSVL.

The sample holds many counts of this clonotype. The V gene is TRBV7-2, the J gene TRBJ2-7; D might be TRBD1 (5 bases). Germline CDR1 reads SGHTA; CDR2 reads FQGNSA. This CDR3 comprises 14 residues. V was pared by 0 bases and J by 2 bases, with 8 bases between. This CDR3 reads CASSLAGPTYEQYF. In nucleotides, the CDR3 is TGTGCCAGCAGCTTAGCGGGGCCTACCTACGAGCAGTACTTC.

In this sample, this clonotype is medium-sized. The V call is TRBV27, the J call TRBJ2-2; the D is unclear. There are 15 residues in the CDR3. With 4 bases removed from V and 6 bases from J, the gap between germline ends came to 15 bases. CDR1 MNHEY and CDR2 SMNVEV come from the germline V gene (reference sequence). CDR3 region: CASSYGHGDAGELFF. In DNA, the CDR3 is TGTGCCAGCAGTTATGGGCACGGCGACGCCGGGGAGCTGTTTTTT.

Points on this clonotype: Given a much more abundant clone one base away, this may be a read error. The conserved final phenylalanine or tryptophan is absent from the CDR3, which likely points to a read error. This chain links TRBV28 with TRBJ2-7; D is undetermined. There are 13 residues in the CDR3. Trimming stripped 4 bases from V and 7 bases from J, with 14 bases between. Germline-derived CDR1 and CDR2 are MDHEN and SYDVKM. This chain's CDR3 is CASSSPTTEEQYI. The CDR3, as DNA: TGTGCCAGCAGTTCACCGACCACGGAAGAGCAGTACATC.

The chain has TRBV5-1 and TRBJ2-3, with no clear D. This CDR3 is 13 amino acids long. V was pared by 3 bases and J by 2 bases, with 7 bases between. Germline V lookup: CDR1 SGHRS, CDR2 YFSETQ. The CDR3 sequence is CASSSSPTDTQYF. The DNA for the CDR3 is TGCGCCAGCAGCTCCAGCCCCACAGATACGCAGTATTTT.

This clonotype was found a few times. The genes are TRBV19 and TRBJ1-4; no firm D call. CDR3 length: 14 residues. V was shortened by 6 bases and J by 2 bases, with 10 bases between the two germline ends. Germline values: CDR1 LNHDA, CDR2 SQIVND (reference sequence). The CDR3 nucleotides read TGTGCCAGTAGAAGTTTGGTGACTAATGAAAAACTGTTTTTT. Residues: CASRSLVTNEKLFF.

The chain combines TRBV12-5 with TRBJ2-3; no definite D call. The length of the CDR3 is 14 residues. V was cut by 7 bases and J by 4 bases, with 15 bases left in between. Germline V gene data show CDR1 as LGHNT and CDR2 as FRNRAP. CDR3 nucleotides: TGTGCTAGTGCCCCCCAACTGGGCGCAGATACGCAGTATTTT. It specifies CASAPQLGADTQYF. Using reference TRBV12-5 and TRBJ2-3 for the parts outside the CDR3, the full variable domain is DARVTQTPRHKVTEMGQEVTMRCQPILGHNTVFWYRQTMMQGLELLAYFRNRAPLDDSGMPKDRFSAEMPDATLATLKIQPSEPRDSAVYFCASAPQLGADTQYFGPGTRLTVL.

CDR3 sequence (DNA): TGTGCCAGCAGTCCGGCCTCGGACACTGAAGCTTTCTTT. Its protein is CASSPASDTEAFF. The chain carries TRBV12-3 or TRBV12-4 and TRBJ1-1; no reliable D call. The CDR3 has 13 residues. The germline V and J ends were trimmed by 5 bases and 3 bases, with 10 bases remaining between them.

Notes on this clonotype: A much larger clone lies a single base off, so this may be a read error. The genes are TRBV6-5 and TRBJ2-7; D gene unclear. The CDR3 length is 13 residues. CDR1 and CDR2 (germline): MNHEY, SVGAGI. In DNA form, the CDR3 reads TGTTCCAGCAGCCCCCGGACCTACTACGAGCAGTACTTC. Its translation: CSSSPRTYYEQYF.

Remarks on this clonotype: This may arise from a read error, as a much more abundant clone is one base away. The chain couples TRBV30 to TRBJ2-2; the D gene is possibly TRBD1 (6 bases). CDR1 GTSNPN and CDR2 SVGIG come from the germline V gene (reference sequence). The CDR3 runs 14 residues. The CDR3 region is CATRRTVWTGKLFF. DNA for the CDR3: TGTGCCACGAGAAGGACAGTTTGGACCGGGAAGCTGTTTTTT. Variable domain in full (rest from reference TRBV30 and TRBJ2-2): SQTIHQWPATLVQPVGSPLSLECTVEGTSNPNLYWYRQAAGRGLQLLFYSVGIGQISSEVPQNLSASRPQDRQFILSSKKLLLSDSGFYLCATRRTVWTGKLFFGEGSRLTVL.

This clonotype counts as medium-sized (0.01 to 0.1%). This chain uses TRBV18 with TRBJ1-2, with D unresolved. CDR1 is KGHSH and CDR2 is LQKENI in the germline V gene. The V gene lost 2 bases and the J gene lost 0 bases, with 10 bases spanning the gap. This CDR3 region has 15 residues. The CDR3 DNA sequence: TGTGCCAGCTCACCAGGGCCAACCACTAACTATGGCTACACCTTC. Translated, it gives CASSPGPTTNYGYTF.

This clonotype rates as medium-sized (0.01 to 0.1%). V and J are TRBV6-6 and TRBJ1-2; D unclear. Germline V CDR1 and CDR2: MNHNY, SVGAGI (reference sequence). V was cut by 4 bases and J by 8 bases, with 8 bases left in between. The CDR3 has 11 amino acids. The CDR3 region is CASSSRAGYTF. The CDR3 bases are TGTGCCAGCAGTTCCCGGGCCGGCTACACCTTC.

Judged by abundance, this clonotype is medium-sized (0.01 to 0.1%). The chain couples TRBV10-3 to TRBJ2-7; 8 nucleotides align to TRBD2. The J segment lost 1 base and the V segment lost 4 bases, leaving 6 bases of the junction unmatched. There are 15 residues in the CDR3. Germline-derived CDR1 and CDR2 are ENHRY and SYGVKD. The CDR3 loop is CAISVAGGSSYEQYF. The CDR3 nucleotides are TGTGCCATCAGTGTTGCGGGGGGTTCTTCCTACGAGCAGTACTTC.

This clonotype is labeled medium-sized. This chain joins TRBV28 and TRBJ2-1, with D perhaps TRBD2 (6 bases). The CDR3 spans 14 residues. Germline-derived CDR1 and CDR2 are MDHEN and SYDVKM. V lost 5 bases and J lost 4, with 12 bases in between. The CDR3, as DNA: TGTGCCAGCAGTAGTCCCGGGAGATACAATGAGCAGTTCTTC. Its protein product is CASSSPGRYNEQFF.

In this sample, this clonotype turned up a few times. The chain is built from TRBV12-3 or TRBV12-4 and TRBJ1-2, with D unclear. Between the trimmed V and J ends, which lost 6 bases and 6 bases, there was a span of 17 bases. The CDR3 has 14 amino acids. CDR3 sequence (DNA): TGTGCCAGCAGCCTACTCTCCGGGAGCGATGGCTACACCTTC. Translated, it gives CASSLLSGSDGYTF.